The entry below describes one TCR beta chain. Antigen specificity is unknown. Assay: immunoSEQ multiplex PCR; the TCRdb copy retains only in-frame clones and omits some. The top ten hold roughly 1.5% of the sample, which has over 45,000 clones, around 83% seen once. This sample is part of a study of early stage breast cancer tumors. Study-wide results and caveats: Chain pairing and CD4, CD8 or FOXP3 expression were not captured.

This CDR3 spans 15 amino acids. The germline V gene encodes CDR1 SGDLS and CDR2 YYNGEE. V was pared by 3 bases and J by 3 bases, with 16 bases between. The receptor was isolated from a person between 45 and 65 years old with breast cancer. The sample consisted of blood. The genes are TRBV9 and TRBJ2-7; D is uncertain. DNA of the CDR3: TGTGCCAGCAGCGCTAATAGCCGACCGGGCTACGAGCAGTACTTC. Its translation: CASSANSRPGYEQYF. The variable domain in full, with the rest retrieved from reference TRBV9 and TRBJ2-7, is DSGVTQTPKHLITATGQRVTLRCSPRSGDLSVYWYQQSLDQGLQFLIQYYNGEERAKGNILERFSAQQFPDLHSELNLSSLELGDSALYFCASSANSRPGYEQYFGPGTRLTVT.